This T cell receptor (beta chain) is drawn from a study of T cell repertoires in cytomegalovirus infection. The germline V gene encodes CDR1 SGHTA and CDR2 FQGNSA. The CDR3 extends over 16 amino acids. TCRdb re-called the reads with MiXCR, one entry per CDR3 protein. The repertoire holds hundreds of thousands of distinct CDR3 sequences, with over 20% as singletons. This clonotype occurred once. One base away lies a much larger clone, so this may be a sequencing read error. The genes are TRBV7-2 and TRBJ2-1; D tentatively reads TRBD1 or TRBD2 (6 bases each). Sequencing was done on a sample of CD8+ T cells from PBMCs. The TCR was taken from a human donor in good health (CMV status not recorded). Some clones in this sample may be carry-over from other donors' samples. The CDR3 nucleotides read TGTGCCAGCAGCTCCCTAACAGGGAGGTTTGACAATGAGCAGTTATTC. It translates to CASSSLTGRFDNEQLF.